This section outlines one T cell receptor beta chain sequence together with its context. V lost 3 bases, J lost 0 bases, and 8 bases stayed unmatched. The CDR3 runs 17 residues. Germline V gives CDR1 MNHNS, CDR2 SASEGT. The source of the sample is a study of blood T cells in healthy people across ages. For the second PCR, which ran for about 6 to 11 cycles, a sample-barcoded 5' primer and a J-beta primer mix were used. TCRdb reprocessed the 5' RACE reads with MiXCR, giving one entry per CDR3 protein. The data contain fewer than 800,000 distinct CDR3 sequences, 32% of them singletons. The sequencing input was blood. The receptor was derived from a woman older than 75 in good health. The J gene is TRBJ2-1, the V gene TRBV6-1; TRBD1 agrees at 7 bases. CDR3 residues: CASSDLTGSSSYNEQFF. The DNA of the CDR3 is TGTGCCAGCAGTGACCTGACAGGGTCCAGCTCCTACAATGAGCAGTTCTTC.